Listed below are T cell receptor beta chains from one sample, sequenced in a study of T cell changes during pregnancy in multiple sclerosis. TCRdb's copy holds only in-frame clones and misses some; the assay was immunoSEQ multiplex PCR. The data hold 85,000 to 120,000 clones, with less than 95% observed a single time. The sample was peripheral blood, taken after pregnancy. The receptors derive from a female donor with multiple sclerosis, enrolled in a pregnancy study. Each CDR3 is given with its conserved first and last residue. A D gene is named only where the DNA matches it firmly. Clone size is given for some rows only: seen once, a few or many times, or a class if the clone is expanded.

clone_size	v_call	d_call	j_call	cdr3_nt	cdr3_aa
.	TRBV25-1	TRBD2	TRBJ2-5	TGTGCCAGCAGTGAATATGCTAGCGGGATTCAAGAGACCCAGTACTTC	CASSEYASGIQETQYF
.	TRBV27	.	TRBJ2-3	TGTGCCAGCAGACGGATGTCGGCGGGAAGTAGGACAGATACGCAGTATTTT	CASRRMSAGSRTDTQYF
.	TRBV5-1	.	TRBJ2-7	TGCGCCAGCAGCTTGGGACAGTCGGAGTCCTACGAGCAGTACTTC	CASSLGQSESYEQYF
.	TRBV6-5	TRBD1	TRBJ1-1	TGTGCCAGCAGGGGGACAGGTTCGAAGAAAGCTTTCTTT	CASRGTGSKKAFF
.	TRBV11-2	.	TRBJ1-3	TGTGCCAGCAGCATTACGGGGTCGAGAAACACCATATATTTT	CASSITGSRNTIYF
once	TRBV5-1	TRBD2	TRBJ2-1	TGCGCCAGCAGCTTGTGGGCAGGACCGGGAGGTGACAATGAGCAGTTCTTC	CASSLWAGPGGDNEQFF
.	TRBV5-6	TRBD1	TRBJ1-2	TGTGCCAGCAGCTCTGGGACAGGGACATCGCATGGCTACACCTTC	CASSSGTGTSHGYTF
.	TRBV2	.	TRBJ1-1	TGTGCCAGCAAATTTGAGGTGCGGAACACTGAAGCTTTCTTT	CASKFEVRNTEAFF
.	TRBV10-3	.	TRBJ2-7	TGTGCCACCTCCGGTTCCTCTTGGTACGCCTACGAGCAGTACTTC	CATSGSSWYAYEQYF
.	TRBV6-1	TRBD2	TRBJ2-3	TGTGCCAGCAGCCTTAGCGGGAGTTGGACAGATACGCAGTATTTT	CASSLSGSWTDTQYF
.	TRBV5-1	TRBD2	TRBJ2-5	TGCGCCAGCAGCTTGTCGACTAGCGGGGCGGAGACCCAGTACTTC	CASSLSTSGAETQYF
.	TRBV11-2	TRBD2	TRBJ2-3	TGTGCCAGCAGCTTAGGAACAGCGGGAGTTAGTGCAGATACGCAGTATTTT	CASSLGTAGVSADTQYF